Shown below are 4 T cell receptor beta chains from a single sample sequenced in a study of cytomegalovirus exposure and HLA in healthy donors. Primers for the PCR totalled 60 Vbeta and 13 Jbeta. This table comes from immunoSEQ multiplex PCR, and its TCRdb copy is limited to in-frame clones, with some not included. The sample comprises some 140,000 clones, over 65% of which are singletons, and around 4.5% rests with the top ten. Specimen: PBMCs. These receptors all come from a young man in good health and CMV-seropositive.

The DNA of the CDR3 is TGTGCCAGCAGCTCCGCTGTGCTTAGTAGGACTAGCGGCCCCTACGAGCAGTACTTC. Translating it yields CASSSAVLSRTSGPYEQYF. V gene TRBV7-9 combines with J gene TRBJ2-7; TRBD2 agrees at 10 bases. The CDR3 is 19 residues long. The germline V gene encodes CDR1 SEHNR and CDR2 FQNEAQ (reference sequence). V trimming: 4 bases; J trimming: 2 bases; junction bases outside the gene matches: 17.

The rearrangement uses TRBV7-2 and TRBJ2-1; 7 nucleotides line up with TRBD2. Germline V gene sequence: CDR1 SGHTA, CDR2 FQGNSA. The CDR3 is 16 residues long. The ends lost 4 bases at V and 7 bases at J; junction bases unmatched: 13. In DNA form, the CDR3 reads TGTGCCAGCAGCTGGAGGGGCGGGAGTCTAAGAAATGAGCAGTTCTTC. It specifies CASSWRGGSLRNEQFF.

The J gene is TRBJ2-7, the V gene TRBV19; weak D call: TRBD1 (6 bases). The germline V gene encodes CDR1 LNHDA and CDR2 SQIVND (reference sequence). Trimming took 2 bases from V and 2 from J, leaving 16 bases between them. The CDR3 is 16 amino acids. CDR3 DNA: TGTGCCAGTAGTATAACCCAGGCAGGGGAGACCTACGAGCAGTACTTC. Translation: CASSITQAGETYEQYF.

The gene calls are TRBV29-1 and TRBJ1-2; TRBD1 is a possible D gene (6 bases). V lost 8 bases, J lost 6 bases, and 10 bases lay in between. Germline V CDR1 and CDR2: SQVTM, ANQGSEA. The CDR3 is made up of 10 amino acids. This CDR3 reads CSSQGNGYTF. The DNA of the CDR3 is TGCAGCTCACAGGGTAATGGCTACACCTTC.